This T cell receptor (beta chain) is from a study of blood T cell repertoires in COVID-19. Looking at the study overall: Donors in the United States, Italy and Spain gave samples during acute or convalescent COVID-19. From T cells, B-cell-depleted T cells, or PBMCs came the material, which was cDNA or gDNA.

Authors' analysis steps: Amplification with reference gene primers provided the estimates of nucleated cell counts. Assay used: immunoSEQ multiplex PCR; TCRdb lists only in-frame clones, some missing. That table supplies the V and J calls and clone size; D and trimming were determined from the DNA. The sample lists 60,000 to 90,000 clones, 65% to 85% occurring once. The CDR3 is 17 residues long. From germline, CDR1 is LGHNA and CDR2 YSLEER. V shed 0 bases and J 1 base; nucleotides not matched to a gene: 8. This rearrangement joins TRBV4-3 to TRBJ1-2; 7 bases line up with TRBD1. The source is a man in his fifties or sixties with active or convalescent COVID-19. Sequenced sample: peripheral blood. CDR3 bases: TGCGCCAGCAGCCAAGAAGTGACAGGGCGCTATAACTATGGCTACACCTTC. Encoded protein: CASSQEVTGRYNYGYTF.